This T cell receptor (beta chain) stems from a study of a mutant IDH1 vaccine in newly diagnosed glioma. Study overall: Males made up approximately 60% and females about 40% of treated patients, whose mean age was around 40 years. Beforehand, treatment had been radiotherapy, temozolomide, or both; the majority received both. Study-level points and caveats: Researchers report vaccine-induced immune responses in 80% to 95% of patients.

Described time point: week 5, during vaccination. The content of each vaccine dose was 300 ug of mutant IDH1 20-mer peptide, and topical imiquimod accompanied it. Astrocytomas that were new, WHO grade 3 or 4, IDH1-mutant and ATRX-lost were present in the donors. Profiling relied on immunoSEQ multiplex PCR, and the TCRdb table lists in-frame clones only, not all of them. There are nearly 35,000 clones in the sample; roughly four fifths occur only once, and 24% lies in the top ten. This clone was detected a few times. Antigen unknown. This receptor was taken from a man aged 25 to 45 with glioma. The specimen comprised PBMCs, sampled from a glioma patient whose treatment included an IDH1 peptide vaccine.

The CDR3 protein is CASSQVSWTGTVYEQYF. The CDR3 nucleotides read TGTGCCAGCAGCCAAGTGTCCTGGACAGGGACGGTCTACGAGCAGTACTTC. J is TRBJ2-7 and V is TRBV4-2; 8 positions match TRBD1. Looked up from germline, CDR1 is LGHNA and CDR2 is YNFKEQ. The trim removed 1 base at V and 3 bases at J, leaving 11 bases unmatched. The CDR3 contains 17 residues.